This T cell receptor beta chain was found in a study of blood T cell repertoires in COVID-19. This table comes from immunoSEQ multiplex PCR, and its TCRdb copy is limited to in-frame clones, with some not included. The sample carries approximately 82,000 clones, about four fifths recorded once. Germline lookup yields CDR1 SGHVS and CDR2 FQNEAQ. The CDR3 runs 16 residues. The V segment lost 4 bases and the J segment 8 bases; nucleotides outside the gene matches: 15. The specimen sequenced was peripheral blood. The chain carries TRBV7-8 and TRBJ1-2; TRBD1 matches 8 bases. The clonotype was recovered from a woman aged 55-70 years with acute or convalescent COVID-19. CDR3 protein: CASSSGVGRGLRGYTF. CDR3 nucleotide sequence: TGTGCCAGCAGCTCCGGTGTAGGCAGGGGGCTCCGCGGCTACACCTTC.